This T cell receptor beta chain is drawn from a study of cytomegalovirus exposure and HLA in healthy donors. Whole-study findings and limits: Presence/absence results assume similar sequencing depth per donor, which may not hold. There were some public TCRs occurring in many donors, but most TCR sequences were rare. Reportedly, TCR beta sequences accurately predicted HLA-A and HLA-B alleles in most subjects. TRBV6-2, TRBV6-3 and some other V segments were unresolvable in 87-base-pair reads.

PCR involved 60 Vbeta and 13 Jbeta primers. Only in-frame clones appear in the TCRdb table, and some are missing; sequencing was by immunoSEQ multiplex PCR. The data hold roughly 160,000 clones, with approximately 79% observed a single time. The germline V and J ends were trimmed by 5 bases and 0 bases, with 10 bases remaining between them. The CDR3 has 14 amino acids. The germline V gene has CDR1 LNHDA and CDR2 SQIVND (reference sequence). With respect to this clone: Antigen specificity is unknown.

This TCR was recovered from a male donor in good health and CMV-seronegative. The chain couples TRBV19 to TRBJ1-1; a possible D gene is TRBD1 (6 bases). Sequenced sample: PBMCs. This chain's CDR3 is CASSSQGVNTEAFF. DNA of the CDR3: TGTGCCAGTAGTTCACAGGGTGTGAACACTGAAGCTTTCTTT.